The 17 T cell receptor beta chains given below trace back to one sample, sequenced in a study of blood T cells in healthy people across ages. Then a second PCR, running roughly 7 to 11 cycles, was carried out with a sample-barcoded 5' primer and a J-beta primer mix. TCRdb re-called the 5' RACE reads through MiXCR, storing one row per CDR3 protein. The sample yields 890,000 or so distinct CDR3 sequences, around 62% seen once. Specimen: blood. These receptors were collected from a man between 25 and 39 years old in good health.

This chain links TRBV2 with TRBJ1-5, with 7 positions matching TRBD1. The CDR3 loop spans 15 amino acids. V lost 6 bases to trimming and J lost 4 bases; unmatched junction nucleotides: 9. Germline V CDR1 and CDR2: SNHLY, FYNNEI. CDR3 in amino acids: CASRETGAQNQPQHF. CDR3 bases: TGTGCCAGCAGGGAAACAGGGGCTCAAAATCAGCCCCAGCATTTT.

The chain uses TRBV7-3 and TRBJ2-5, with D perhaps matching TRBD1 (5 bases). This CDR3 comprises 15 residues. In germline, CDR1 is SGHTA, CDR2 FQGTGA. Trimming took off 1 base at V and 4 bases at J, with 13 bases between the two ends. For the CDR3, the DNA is TGTGCCAGCAGCTTAATGCCTACAGGTCTAGAGACCCAGTACTTC. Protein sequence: CASSLMPTGLETQYF. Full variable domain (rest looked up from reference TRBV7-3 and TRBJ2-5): GAGVSQTPSNKVTEKGKYVELRCDPISGHTALYWYRQSLGQGPEFLIYFQGTGAADDSGLPNDRFFAVRPEGSVSTLKIQRTERGDSAVYLCASSLMPTGLETQYFGPGTRLLVL.

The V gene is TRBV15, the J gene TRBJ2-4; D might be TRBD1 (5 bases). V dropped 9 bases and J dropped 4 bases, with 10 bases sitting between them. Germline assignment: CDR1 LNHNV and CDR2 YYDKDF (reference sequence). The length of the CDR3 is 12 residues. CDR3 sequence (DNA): TGTGCCACTCAGGGTAGGAAAAACATTCAGTACTTC. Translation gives CATQGRKNIQYF. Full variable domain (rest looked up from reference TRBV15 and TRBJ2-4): DAMVIQNPRYQVTQFGKPVTLSCSQTLNHNVMYWYQQKSSQAPKLLFHYYDKDFNNEADTPDNFQSRRPNTSFCFLDIRSPGLGDTAMYLCATQGRKNIQYFGAGTRLSVL.

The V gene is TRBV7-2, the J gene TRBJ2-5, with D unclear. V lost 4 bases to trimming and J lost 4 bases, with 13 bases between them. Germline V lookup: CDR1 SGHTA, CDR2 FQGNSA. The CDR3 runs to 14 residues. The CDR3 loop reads CASSSTKERETQYF. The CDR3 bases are TGTGCCAGCAGCTCTACTAAGGAGAGAGAGACCCAGTACTTC.

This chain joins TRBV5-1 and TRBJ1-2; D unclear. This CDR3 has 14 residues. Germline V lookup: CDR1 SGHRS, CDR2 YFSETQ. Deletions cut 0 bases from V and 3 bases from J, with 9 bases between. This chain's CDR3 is CASSLVAVDYGYTF. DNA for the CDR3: TGCGCCAGCAGCTTGGTGGCGGTTGACTATGGCTACACCTTC.

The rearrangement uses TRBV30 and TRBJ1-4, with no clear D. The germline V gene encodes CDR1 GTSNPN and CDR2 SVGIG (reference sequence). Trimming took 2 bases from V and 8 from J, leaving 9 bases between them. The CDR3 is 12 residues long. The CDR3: CAWSKIKEKLFF. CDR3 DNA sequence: TGTGCCTGGAGTAAGATCAAGGAAAAACTGTTTTTT.

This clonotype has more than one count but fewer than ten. The CDR3 region is CAISYHGGEQYF. The CDR3 bases are TGTGCCATCAGTTACCACGGGGGCGAGCAGTACTTC. This chain uses TRBV10-3 with TRBJ2-5; tentative D call: TRBD2 (6 bases). Gene TRBJ2-7 matches the end of the DNA better, so the J call may be wrong. CDR3 length: 12 residues. Germline values: CDR1 ENHRY, CDR2 SYGVKD.

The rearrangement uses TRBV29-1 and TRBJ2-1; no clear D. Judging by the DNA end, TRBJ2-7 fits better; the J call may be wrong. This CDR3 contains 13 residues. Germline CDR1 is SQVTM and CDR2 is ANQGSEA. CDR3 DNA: TGCAGCGCTTGCCCGAGCTCCTACAATGAGCAGTACTTC. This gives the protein CSACPSSYNEQYF.

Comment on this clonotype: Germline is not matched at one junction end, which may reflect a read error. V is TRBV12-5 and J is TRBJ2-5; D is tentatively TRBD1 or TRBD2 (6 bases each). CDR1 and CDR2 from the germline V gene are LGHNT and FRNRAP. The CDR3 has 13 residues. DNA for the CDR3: TGTACTAGTGCCCTGGGGGGCGGGGCGACCCAGTACTTC. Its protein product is CTSALGGGATQYF.

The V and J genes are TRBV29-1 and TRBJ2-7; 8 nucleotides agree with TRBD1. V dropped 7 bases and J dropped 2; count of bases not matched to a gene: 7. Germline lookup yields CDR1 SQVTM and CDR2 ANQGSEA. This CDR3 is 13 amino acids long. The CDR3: CSAGQGITYEQYF. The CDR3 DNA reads TGCAGCGCCGGACAGGGCATTACCTACGAGCAGTACTTC.

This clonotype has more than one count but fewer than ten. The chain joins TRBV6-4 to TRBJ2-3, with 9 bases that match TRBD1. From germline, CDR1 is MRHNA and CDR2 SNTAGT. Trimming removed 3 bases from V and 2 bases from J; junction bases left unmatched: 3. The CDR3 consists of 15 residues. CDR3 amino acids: CASSEDRGHTDTQYF. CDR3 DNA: TGTGCCAGCAGTGAGGACAGGGGACACACAGATACGCAGTATTTT.

The CDR3 DNA reads TGTGCCGGCAAGGATCGGAGAGCCTACGAGCAGTACTTC. Translating gives CAGKDRRAYEQYF. The chain couples TRBV2 to TRBJ2-7, with D uncertain. With 11 bases removed from V and 2 bases from J, the gap between germline ends came to 16 bases. Germline lookup yields CDR1 SNHLY and CDR2 FYNNEI. The CDR3 is 13 amino acids.

CDR3 DNA sequence: TGTGCCAGCAGTCCATTAGGGGGCAGGTCCTACGAGCAGTACTTC. Its translation: CASSPLGGRSYEQYF. The chain joins TRBV7-8 to TRBJ2-7; 7 bases are a match to TRBD1. Germline trimming cut 6 bases from V and 1 base from J; bases unmatched to any gene: 9. Germline V gene lookup returns CDR1 SGHVS and CDR2 FQNEAQ. This CDR3 is built from 15 residues.

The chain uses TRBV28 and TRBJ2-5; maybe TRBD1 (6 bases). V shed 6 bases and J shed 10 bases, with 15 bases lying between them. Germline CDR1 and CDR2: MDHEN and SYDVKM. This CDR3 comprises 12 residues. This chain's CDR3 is CASSPDRSHQYF. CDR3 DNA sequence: TGTGCCAGCAGCCCCGACAGGTCCCACCAGTACTTC.

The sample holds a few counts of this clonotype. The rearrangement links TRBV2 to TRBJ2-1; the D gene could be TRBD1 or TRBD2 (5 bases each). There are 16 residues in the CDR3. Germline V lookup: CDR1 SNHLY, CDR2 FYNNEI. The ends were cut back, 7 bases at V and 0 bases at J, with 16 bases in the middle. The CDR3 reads CASTGPGRYSYNEQFF. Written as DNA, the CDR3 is TGTGCCAGCACGGGCCCGGGACGTTACTCCTACAATGAGCAGTTCTTC.

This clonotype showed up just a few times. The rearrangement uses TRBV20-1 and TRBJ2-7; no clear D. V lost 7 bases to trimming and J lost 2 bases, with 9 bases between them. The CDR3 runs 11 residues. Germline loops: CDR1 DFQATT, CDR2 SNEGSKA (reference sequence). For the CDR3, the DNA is TGCAGTGTAAGAGTCGCCTACGAGCAGTACTTC. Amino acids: CSVRVAYEQYF.

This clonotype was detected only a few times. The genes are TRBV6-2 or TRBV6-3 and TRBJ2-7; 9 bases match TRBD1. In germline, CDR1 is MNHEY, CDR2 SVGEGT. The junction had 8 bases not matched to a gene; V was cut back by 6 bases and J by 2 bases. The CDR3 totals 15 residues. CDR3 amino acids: CASRTGQGSAYEQYF. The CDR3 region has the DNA TGTGCCAGCAGAACTGGACAGGGGTCGGCCTACGAGCAGTACTTC.